These 5 T cell receptor beta chains were sequenced from one sample in a study of beta chain features in type 1 diabetes. Broader study findings: For Type 1 diabetes patients, all four CD4+ subsets carried TCRB CDR3s that were moderately but significantly shorter.

Expressed TCRB transcripts got sequenced, as all isolated RNA was reverse transcribed. Libraries were prepared by immunoSEQ multiplex PCR; TCRdb keeps only in-frame clonotypes and omits some of them. Of a few hundred thousand clones in the sample, roughly 13% were seen once. These receptors have no known antigen. Material for sequencing was naive CD4+ T cells from blood. The receptors were sampled from a man aged 25 to 40 with type 1 diabetes.

This clone was seen a handful of times. The chain uses TRBV4-2 and TRBJ2-3; TRBD2 matches at 7 bases. V shed 0 bases and J 2 bases; nucleotides not matched to a gene: 11. The CDR3 runs 18 residues. Germline loops: CDR1 LGHNA, CDR2 YNFKEQ. This chain's CDR3 is CASSQDPLGAGHTDTQYF. CDR3 coding DNA: TGTGCCAGCAGCCAAGATCCCCTAGGAGCGGGGCACACAGATACGCAGTATTTT.

The V call is TRBV18, the J call TRBJ2-5; D unresolved. This CDR3 has 17 residues. The germline V and J ends were trimmed by 3 bases and 2 bases, with 19 bases remaining between them. CDR1 is KGHSH and CDR2 is LQKENI in the germline V gene. As DNA, the CDR3 is TGTGCCAGCTCACCCTTTCCCCCAGGCAGCCTTCAAGAGACCCAGTACTTC. It translates to CASSPFPPGSLQETQYF. The complete variable domain, with remaining parts taken from reference TRBV18 and TRBJ2-5, reads NAGVMQNPRHLVRRRGQEARLRCSPMKGHSHVYWYRQLPEEGLKFMVYLQKENIIDESGMPKERFSAEFPKEGPSILRIQQVVRGDSAAYFCASSPFPPGSLQETQYFGPGTRLLVL.

This clone showed up just a few times. The chain has TRBV5-4 and TRBJ2-1; D is undetermined. This CDR3 region has 14 residues. From germline, CDR1 is SGHNT and CDR2 YYREEE (reference sequence). Trimming took off 0 bases at V and 7 bases at J, with 11 bases between the two ends. The DNA for the CDR3 is TGTGCCAGCAGCTTGGACCTAGTCAGTAATGAGCAGTTCTTC. Encoded protein: CASSLDLVSNEQFF. The whole variable domain, remainder taken from reference TRBV5-4 and TRBJ2-1, is ETGVTQSPTHLIKTRGQQVTLRCSSQSGHNTVSWYQQALGQGPQFIFQYYREEENGRGNFPPRFSGLQFPNYSSELNVNALELDDSALYLCASSLDLVSNEQFFGPGTRLTVL.

This clone was counted only a few times. The chain recombines TRBV19 with TRBJ1-2, with 7 bases fitting TRBD1. This CDR3 contains 15 residues. V was pared by 7 bases and J by 0 bases, with 8 bases of the junction left unmatched. In germline, CDR1 is LNHDA, CDR2 SQIVND (reference sequence). For the CDR3, the DNA is TGTGCCAGTACTACAGGGGTCATGGCTAACTATGGCTACACCTTC. This codes for CASTTGVMANYGYTF.

This clone was observed a handful of times. V gene TRBV6-5 combines with J gene TRBJ2-2, with 9 bases lining up with TRBD1. CDR3 size: 15 residues. The germline CDR1 and CDR2 sequences are MNHEY and SVGAGI. V was pared by 6 bases and J by 7 bases, with 9 bases of the junction left unmatched. DNA for the CDR3: TGTGCCAGCAGACCACAGGGGGCGCCGGACGGGGAGCTGTTTTTT. This gives the protein CASRPQGAPDGELFF.